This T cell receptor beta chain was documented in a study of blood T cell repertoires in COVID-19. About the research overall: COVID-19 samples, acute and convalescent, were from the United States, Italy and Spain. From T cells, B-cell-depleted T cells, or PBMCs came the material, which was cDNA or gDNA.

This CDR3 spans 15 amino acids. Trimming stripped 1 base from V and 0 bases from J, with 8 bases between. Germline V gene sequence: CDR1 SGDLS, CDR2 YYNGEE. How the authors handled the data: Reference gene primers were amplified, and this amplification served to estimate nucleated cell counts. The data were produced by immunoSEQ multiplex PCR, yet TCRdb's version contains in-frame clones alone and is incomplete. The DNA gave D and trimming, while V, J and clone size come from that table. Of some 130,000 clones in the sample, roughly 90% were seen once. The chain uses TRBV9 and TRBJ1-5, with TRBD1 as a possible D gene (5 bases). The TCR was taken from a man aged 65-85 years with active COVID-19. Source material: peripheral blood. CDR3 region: CASSVTDSSNQPQHF. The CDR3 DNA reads TGTGCCAGCAGCGTAACTGACAGTAGCAATCAGCCCCAGCATTTT.